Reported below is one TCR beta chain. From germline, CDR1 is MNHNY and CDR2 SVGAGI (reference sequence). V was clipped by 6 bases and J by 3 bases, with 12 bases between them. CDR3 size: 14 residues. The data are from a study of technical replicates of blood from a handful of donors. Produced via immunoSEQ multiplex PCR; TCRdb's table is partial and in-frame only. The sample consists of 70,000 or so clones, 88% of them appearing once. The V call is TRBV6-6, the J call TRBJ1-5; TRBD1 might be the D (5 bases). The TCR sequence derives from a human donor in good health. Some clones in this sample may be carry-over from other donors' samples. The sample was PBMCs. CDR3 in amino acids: CASRHGTLNQPQHF. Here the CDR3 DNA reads TGTGCCAGCAGACACGGGACTCTCAATCAGCCCCAGCATTTT.